The sequence of this T cell receptor beta chain was determined in a study of metastatic and nonmetastatic thyroid tumors. Overall study: Across blood and tumor or nodule tissue, repertoires from malignant and benign thyroid patients were compared with one another.

Thyroid surgery was preceded by no treatment in any patient. Source study methods: The authors used CDR3 differences across clinicopathological groups to build a distant-metastasis classifier for papillary thyroid cancer. Via MiXCR, TCRdb re-called the PCR reads. What appears here as the V and J calls and clone size reflects TCRdb's work, not the paper's. The data show approximately 25,000 clones, 20% to 25% seen once. This clone was found many times. Its antigen is not identified. Different DNA sequences within this sample yield the same CDR3. Study observations and caveats: A significant increase in TCR beta diversity was reportedly seen in malignant thyroid tumors relative to benign nodules, in blood and tumor.

The trim removed 3 bases at V and 3 bases at J, leaving 8 bases unmatched. The CDR3 contains 15 residues. In germline, CDR1 is KGHSH, CDR2 LQKENI. Source material: blood. The chain couples TRBV18 to TRBJ2-7; 7 bases line up with TRBD2. The receptor comes from a male donor with papillary thyroid cancer or a benign thyroid nodule (not recorded which). Some clones in this sample may be carry-over from other donors' samples. The CDR3 DNA sequence: TGTGCCAGCTCACCCGGGGGGAGTCTATACTACGAGCAGTACTTC. Amino acid sequence: CASSPGGSLYYEQYF.